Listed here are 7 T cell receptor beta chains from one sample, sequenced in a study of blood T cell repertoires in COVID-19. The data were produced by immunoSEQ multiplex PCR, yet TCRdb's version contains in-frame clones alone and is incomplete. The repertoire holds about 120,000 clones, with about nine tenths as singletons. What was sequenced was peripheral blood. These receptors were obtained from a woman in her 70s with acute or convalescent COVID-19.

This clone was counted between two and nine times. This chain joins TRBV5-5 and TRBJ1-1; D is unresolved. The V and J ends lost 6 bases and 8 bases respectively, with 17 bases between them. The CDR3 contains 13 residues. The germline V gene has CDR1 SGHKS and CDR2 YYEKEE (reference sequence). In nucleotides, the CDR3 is TGTGCCAGCAACGCATGGGCACTTACCGAAGCTTTCTTT. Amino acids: CASNAWALTEAFF.

DNA for the CDR3: TGTGCCACCGTCCCCTCCGGGACAGGGGGCGCTGGCTACACCTTC. Translation gives CATVPSGTGGAGYTF. This chain uses TRBV6-5 with TRBJ1-2; 12 bases match TRBD1. The CDR3 loop spans 15 amino acids. The trim removed 10 bases at V and 7 bases at J, leaving 13 bases unmatched. Germline V lookup: CDR1 MNHEY, CDR2 SVGAGI.

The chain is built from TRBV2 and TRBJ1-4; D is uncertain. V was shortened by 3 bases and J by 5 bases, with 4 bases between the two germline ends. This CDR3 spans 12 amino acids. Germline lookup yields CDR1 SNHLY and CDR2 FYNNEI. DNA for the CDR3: TGTGCCAGCAGTGAGCGAAATGAAAAACTGTTTTTT. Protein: CASSERNEKLFF. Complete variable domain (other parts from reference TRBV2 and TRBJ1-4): EPEVTQTPSHQVTQMGQEVILRCVPISNHLYFYWYRQILGQKVEFLVSFYNNEISEKSEIFDDQFSVERPDGSNFTLKIRSTKLEDSAMYFCASSERNEKLFFGSGTQLSVL.

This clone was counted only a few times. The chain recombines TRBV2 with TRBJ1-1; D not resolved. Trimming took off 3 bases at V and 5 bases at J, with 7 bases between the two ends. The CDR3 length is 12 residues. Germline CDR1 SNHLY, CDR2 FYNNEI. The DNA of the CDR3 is TGTGCCAGCAGTGAGGTCCGGACTGAAGCTTTCTTT. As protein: CASSEVRTEAFF.

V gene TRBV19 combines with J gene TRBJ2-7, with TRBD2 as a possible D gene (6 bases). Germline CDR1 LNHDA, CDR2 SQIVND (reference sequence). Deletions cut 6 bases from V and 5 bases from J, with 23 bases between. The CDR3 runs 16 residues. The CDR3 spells CASSPYMRGSYNEQYF. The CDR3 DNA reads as TGTGCCAGTAGCCCCTATATGCGGGGCAGTTACAACGAGCAGTACTTC.

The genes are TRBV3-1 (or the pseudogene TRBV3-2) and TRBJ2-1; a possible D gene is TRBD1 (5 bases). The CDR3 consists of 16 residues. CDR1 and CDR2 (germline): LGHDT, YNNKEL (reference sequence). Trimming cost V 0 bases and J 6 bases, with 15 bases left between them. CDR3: CASSQDPAGLSNEQFF. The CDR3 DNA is TGTGCCAGCAGCCAAGATCCGGCAGGGTTAAGCAATGAGCAGTTCTTC.

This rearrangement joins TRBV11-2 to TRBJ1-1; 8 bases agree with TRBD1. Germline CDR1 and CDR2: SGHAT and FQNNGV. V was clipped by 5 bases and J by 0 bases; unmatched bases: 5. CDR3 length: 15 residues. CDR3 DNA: TGTGCCAGCAGCCGGACAGGGAAGATGAACACTGAAGCTTTCTTT. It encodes CASSRTGKMNTEAFF. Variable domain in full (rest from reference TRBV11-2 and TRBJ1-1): EAGVAQSPRYKIIEKRQSVAFWCNPISGHATLYWYQQILGQGPKLLIQFQNNGVVDDSQLPKDRFSAERLKGVDSTLKIQPAKLEDSAVYLCASSRTGKMNTEAFFGQGTRLTVV.